This TCR beta chain was sequenced in a study of cytomegalovirus exposure and HLA in healthy donors. Study-wide findings and caveats: The authors confirmed in vitro that a few CMV-associated chains were specific for CMV antigens. The classifier reportedly diagnosed cytomegalovirus status with high specificity and sensitivity. TCR beta chains associated with HLA were, in a later analysis, more clonally expanded than equally common others. Segments of the TCR beta V type were, in most cases, productive about 87% or about 30% of the time in an earlier analysis.

Points on this clone: The target antigen is unknown.

Trimming pared 2 bases from V and 7 bases from J, leaving 14 bases between. Germline V gene sequence: CDR1 SGHTA, CDR2 FQGNSA. CDR3 length equals 14 residues. Primers for the PCR totalled 60 Vbeta and 13 Jbeta. Measured with immunoSEQ multiplex PCR; TCRdb has only the in-frame clones, and not every one. The sample comprises 80,000 to 100,000 clones, roughly 61% of which are singletons, and about 15% rests with the top ten. This sequence was found in a woman between 40 and 55 years old in good health and CMV-seropositive. The chain joins TRBV7-2 to TRBJ2-5, with D possibly TRBD2 on 6 matching bases. Material: PBMCs. The CDR3 coding sequence is TGTGCCAGCAGCTTAAGCACTCGAGCGGGGACCCAGTACTTC. It codes for CASSLSTRAGTQYF.